The following is a TCR beta chain sequence with its context. Its antigen is unknown. The record originates from a study of T cell repertoires in cytomegalovirus infection. Study-level information: Well-studied HLA-B-restricted CMV epitopes were used in the study alongside recently identified HLA-C-restricted ones. CMV infection together with matching HLA type was indicated by public TCR beta signatures.

MiXCR, applied by TCRdb to the reads, yields one record per CDR3 protein. The top ten clones hold roughly 13% of a sample with fewer than 1,000,000 distinct CDR3 sequences, roughly 30% of them seen once. Study-level results: Ex vivo responses were dominated by HLA-C-restricted CMV-specific TCR beta clonotypes. Summed frequency of public TCR beta families distinguished CMV carriers with the relevant HLA.

V was trimmed by 8 bases and J by 5 bases, leaving 28 bases between them. This CDR3 contains 18 residues. Per germline, CDR1 MNHEY and CDR2 SVGEGT. This rearrangement joins TRBV6-2 or TRBV6-3 to TRBJ2-1; D gene uncertain. The sample here was cultured CD8+ T cells from PBMCs, taken from culture after CMV antigen stimulation. The sequence was obtained from a human donor in good health (CMV status not recorded). Some clones in this sample may be carry-over from other donors' samples. The chain's CDR3 is CASVSLDRPQYIHNEQFF. CDR3 nucleotides: TGTGCCAGCGTCTCCCTGGACCGACCGCAGTATATTCACAATGAGCAGTTCTTC.